Following are 8 T cell receptor beta chains from one sample sequenced in a study of blood T cell repertoires in COVID-19. This table comes from immunoSEQ multiplex PCR, and its TCRdb copy is limited to in-frame clones, with some not included. This table holds tens of thousands of clones, about nine tenths found once. Sample: peripheral blood. These receptors were taken from a man aged 60 to 69 with acute or convalescent COVID-19.

This sequence joins TRBV5-1 and TRBJ2-7; D is perhaps TRBD2 (5 bases). CDR3 size: 15 residues. The germline V and J ends were trimmed by 0 bases and 2 bases, with 12 bases remaining between them. Germline lookup yields CDR1 SGHRS and CDR2 YFSETQ. CDR3 nucleotide sequence: TGCGCCAGCAGCTTGGATGTTCGGGGAGCCTACGAGCAGTACTTC. Encoded protein: CASSLDVRGAYEQYF.

The rearrangement uses TRBV6-4 and TRBJ1-2; 11 positions agree with TRBD1. The CDR3 sequence is 16 residues long. Germline CDR1 reads MRHNA; CDR2 reads SNTAGT. Trimming took 1 base from V and 8 from J; bases not matched to a gene: 9. CDR3 protein: CASSDYPGTGGSGYTF. CDR3 bases: TGTGCCAGCAGTGACTACCCCGGGACAGGGGGAAGCGGCTACACCTTC.

The chain combines TRBV6-1 with TRBJ1-2; maybe TRBD1 (5 bases). Germline-derived CDR1 and CDR2 are MNHNS and SASEGT. This CDR3 is 17 amino acids long. Trimming took off 0 bases at V and 3 bases at J, with 17 bases between the two ends. The CDR3 loop reads CASSEADRGPLYYGYTF. CDR3 DNA sequence: TGTGCCAGCAGTGAAGCAGATAGGGGTCCCTTGTACTATGGCTACACCTTC.

J is TRBJ2-7 and V is TRBV27, with D maybe TRBD2 (6 bases). V was shortened by 6 bases and J by 5 bases, with 26 bases between the two germline ends. From germline, CDR1 is MNHEY and CDR2 SMNVEV (reference sequence). CDR3 length equals 17 residues. CDR3 protein: CASSSSLGRGITHEQYF. CDR3 DNA sequence: TGTGCCAGCAGCAGCAGTTTAGGCCGGGGGATCACCCACGAGCAGTACTTC.

The chain carries TRBV3-1 (or the pseudogene TRBV3-2) and TRBJ1-1, with D uncertain. This CDR3 region has 16 residues. Trimming cost V 4 bases and J 11 bases, with 26 bases left between them. Per the germline V gene, CDR1 is LGHDT and CDR2 is YNNKEL (reference sequence). The CDR3 sequence is CASSPMTTGSSRRAFF. The CDR3 bases are TGTGCCAGCAGCCCGATGACTACCGGGAGCTCAAGGCGGGCTTTCTTT.

This clone was recorded only once. V gene TRBV7-3 combines with J gene TRBJ2-7; 7 positions agree with TRBD2. This CDR3 has 13 amino acids. Looked up from germline, CDR1 is SGHTA and CDR2 is FQGTGA. V was clipped by 5 bases and J by 6 bases; unmatched bases: 7. The chain's CDR3 is CASSKQGEGEQYF. The CDR3 DNA reads TGTGCCAGCAGCAAACAAGGGGAGGGCGAGCAGTACTTC.

CDR3 in DNA: TGTGCCAGCAGACCCGACAGATTTAGCACAGATACGCAGTATTTT. Translating it yields CASRPDRFSTDTQYF. The chain joins TRBV6-6 to TRBJ2-3; D might be TRBD1 (5 bases). Germline V gene lookup returns CDR1 MNHNY and CDR2 SVGAGI (reference sequence). The V end was cut by 6 bases, the J end by 0 bases, with 13 bases between. This CDR3 comprises 15 residues.

The V and J genes are TRBV4-2 and TRBJ1-2; 12 bases are shared with TRBD1. In germline, CDR1 is LGHNA, CDR2 YNFKEQ. This CDR3 is built from 15 residues. The V gene end was trimmed by 1 base and the J gene end by 7 bases; junction bases not matched to a gene: 4. This chain's CDR3 is CASSQVGTGGLGYTF. DNA of the CDR3: TGTGCCAGCAGCCAAGTAGGGACAGGGGGCCTTGGCTACACCTTC.